This T cell receptor beta chain originates from a study of blood T cell repertoires in COVID-19. The overall study: T cells, B-cell-depleted T cells, or PBMCs provided the cDNA or gDNA that served as material.

Original methodology: Researchers report that nucleated cell counts were estimated from reference gene primer amplification. Assay: immunoSEQ multiplex PCR; the TCRdb copy retains only in-frame clones and omits some. V, J and clone size derive from that table, while D and trimming were established from the DNA sequence. Here the sample spans about 380,000 clones, roughly 87% being singletons. The germline V gene encodes CDR1 SGHRS and CDR2 YFSETQ. Trimming took 3 bases from V and 0 from J; bases not matched to a gene: 5. The CDR3 spans 16 residues. All enrollees were about 18 to 89 years old and from approximately 25 US areas. Two negative PCRs, clearance, or symptom resolution had been documented for recovered Cohort 3 donors.

What was sequenced was PBMCs or T cells enriched from blood (not recorded which). This rearrangement joins TRBV5-1 to TRBJ2-2, with 7 positions matching TRBD2. This TCR was sampled from a woman between 25 and 40 years old who had recovered from COVID-19. The CDR3: CASSWRGGTNTGELFF. Here the CDR3 DNA reads TGCGCCAGCAGCTGGAGGGGAGGGACGAACACCGGGGAGCTGTTTTTT.